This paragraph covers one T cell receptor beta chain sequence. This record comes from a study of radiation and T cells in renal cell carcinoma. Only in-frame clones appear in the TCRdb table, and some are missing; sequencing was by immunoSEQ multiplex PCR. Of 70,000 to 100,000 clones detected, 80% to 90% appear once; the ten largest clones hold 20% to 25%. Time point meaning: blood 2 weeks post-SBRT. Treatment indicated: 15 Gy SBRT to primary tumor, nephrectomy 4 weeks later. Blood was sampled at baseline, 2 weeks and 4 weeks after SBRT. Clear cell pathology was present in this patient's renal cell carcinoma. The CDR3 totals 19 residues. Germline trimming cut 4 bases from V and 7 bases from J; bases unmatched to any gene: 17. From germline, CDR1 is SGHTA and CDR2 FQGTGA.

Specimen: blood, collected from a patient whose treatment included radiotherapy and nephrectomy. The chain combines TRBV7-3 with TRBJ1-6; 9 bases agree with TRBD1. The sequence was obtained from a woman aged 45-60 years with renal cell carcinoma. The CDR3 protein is CASSSIEIPGQGNNSPLHF. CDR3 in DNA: TGTGCCAGCAGCTCCATAGAAATACCCGGACAGGGGAACAATTCACCCCTCCACTTT.